This T cell receptor beta chain appears in the sequencing data of a study of cytomegalovirus exposure and HLA in healthy donors. Looked up from germline, CDR1 is SGHTA and CDR2 is FQGTGA. Trimming at V came to 5 bases and at J to 9 bases, leaving 9 bases not matched to a gene. This CDR3 has 13 residues. The study ran its PCR with 60 Vbeta and 13 Jbeta primers. TCRdb's table, derived via immunoSEQ multiplex PCR, lists solely in-frame clones and lacks some. This table has 150,000 to 200,000 clones, 75% to 90% appearing once. Study conclusions and caveats: Presence/absence analyses supposed approximately even sequencing depth among donors.

With respect to this clone: Antigen specificity is unknown.

Material: PBMCs. The origin of this receptor is a boy between 10 and 17 years old in good health and CMV-seronegative. The chain couples TRBV7-3 to TRBJ1-1, with 7 nucleotides matching TRBD1. CDR3 amino acids: CASSRSNRGKAFF. The DNA of the CDR3 is TGTGCCAGCAGCAGAAGTAACAGGGGTAAAGCTTTCTTT.